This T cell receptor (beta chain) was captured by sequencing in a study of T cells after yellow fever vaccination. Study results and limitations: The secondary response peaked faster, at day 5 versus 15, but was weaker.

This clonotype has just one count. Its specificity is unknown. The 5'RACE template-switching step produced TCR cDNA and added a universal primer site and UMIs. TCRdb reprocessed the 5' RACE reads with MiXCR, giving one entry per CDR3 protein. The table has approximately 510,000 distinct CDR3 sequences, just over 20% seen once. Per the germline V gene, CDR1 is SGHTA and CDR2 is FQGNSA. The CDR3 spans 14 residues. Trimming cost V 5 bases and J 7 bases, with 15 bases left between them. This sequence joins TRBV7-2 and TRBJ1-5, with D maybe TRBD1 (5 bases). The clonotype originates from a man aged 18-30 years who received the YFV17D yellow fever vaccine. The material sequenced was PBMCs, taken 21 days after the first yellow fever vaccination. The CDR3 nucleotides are TGTGCCAGCAGCCAATATGGGGGAAGCCAGCCCCAGCATTTT. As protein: CASSQYGGSQPQHF.